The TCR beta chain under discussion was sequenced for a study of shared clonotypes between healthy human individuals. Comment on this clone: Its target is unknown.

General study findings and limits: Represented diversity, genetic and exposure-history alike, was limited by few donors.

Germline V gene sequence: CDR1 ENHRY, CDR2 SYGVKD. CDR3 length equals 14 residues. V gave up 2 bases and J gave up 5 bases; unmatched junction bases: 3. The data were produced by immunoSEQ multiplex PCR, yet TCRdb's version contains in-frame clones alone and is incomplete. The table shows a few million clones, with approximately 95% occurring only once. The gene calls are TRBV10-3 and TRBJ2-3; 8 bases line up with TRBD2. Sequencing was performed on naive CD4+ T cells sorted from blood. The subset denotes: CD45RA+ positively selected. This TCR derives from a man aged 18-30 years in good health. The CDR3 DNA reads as TGTGCCATCAGTGAGATCACTAGCGGAGATACGCAGTATTTT. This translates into CAISEITSGDTQYF.